Below, 14 T cell receptor beta chains from the same sample are listed, as sequenced in a study of blood T cell repertoires in COVID-19. Sequenced by immunoSEQ multiplex PCR; TCRdb stores in-frame clones only, minus some. In the table there are 80,000 or so clones, roughly four fifths of which are singletons. The source material was peripheral blood. The receptors stem from a man in his 60s with acute or convalescent COVID-19.

The chain uses TRBV6-5 and TRBJ1-5; 9 bases agree with TRBD1. J lost 1 base, V lost 6 bases, and 4 bases had no gene match. CDR1 and CDR2 from the germline V gene are MNHEY and SVGAGI. The CDR3 is made up of 15 amino acids. The chain's CDR3 is CASRLQGASNQPQHF. CDR3 in DNA: TGTGCCAGCAGATTACAGGGGGCCAGCAATCAGCCCCAGCATTTT.

The rearrangement joins TRBV2 to TRBJ1-5, with 7 bases identical to TRBD1. Germline V gene data show CDR1 as SNHLY and CDR2 as FYNNEI. CDR3 length equals 12 residues. V shed 4 bases and J 9 bases; nucleotides not matched to a gene: 3. The CDR3 DNA reads as TGTGCCAGCAGTGGGCAGGGGGGGCCCCAGCATTTT. It is translated as CASSGQGGPQHF. Full variable domain (missing parts from reference TRBV2 and TRBJ1-5): EPEVTQTPSHQVTQMGQEVILRCVPISNHLYFYWYRQILGQKVEFLVSFYNNEISEKSEIFDDQFSVERPDGSNFTLKIRSTKLEDSAMYFCASSGQGGPQHFGDGTRLSIL.

The V and J genes are TRBV11-2 and TRBJ2-2, with 7 bases lining up with TRBD1. CDR1 is SGHAT, CDR2 FQNNGV, per germline. V shed 4 bases and J 9 bases; nucleotides not matched to a gene: 11. The CDR3 covers 15 residues. CDR3 nucleotides: TGTGCCAGCAGCTCCACACAGGGGAAGGTGAGGGAGCTGTTTTTT. Its protein is CASSSTQGKVRELFF.

This clone has ten or more counts. V and J are TRBV4-1 and TRBJ2-7; possibly TRBD2 for D (5 bases). Trimming removed 0 bases from V and 5 bases from J, with 14 bases in between. The CDR3 has 15 amino acids. CDR1 and CDR2 from the germline V gene are MGHRA and YSYEKL. As DNA, the CDR3 is TGCGCCAGCAGCCAAGAACGGGGTAGTTCCCACGAGCAGTACTTC. This sequence encodes CASSQERGSSHEQYF.

The chain links TRBV6-2 or TRBV6-3 to TRBJ2-1, with TRBD1 matching over 12 bases. The CDR3 runs 17 residues. Germline loops: CDR1 MNHEY, CDR2 SVGEGT. After removal of 6 bases from V and 8 bases from J, the junction contained 14 bases not matched to a gene. The CDR3 here is CASSSDPGQGARDEQFF. The CDR3 DNA reads as TGTGCCAGCAGCTCCGACCCGGGACAGGGGGCGCGGGATGAGCAGTTCTTC.

This chain connects TRBV30 to TRBJ1-2; a possible D gene is TRBD1 (6 bases). The CDR3 totals 12 residues. Germline CDR1 is GTSNPN and CDR2 is SVGIG (reference sequence). V lost 2 bases, J lost 6 bases, and 10 bases lay in between. The CDR3 bases are TGTGCCTGGAGTTTGGACAGTAATGGCTACACCTTC. It specifies CAWSLDSNGYTF.

The V and J genes are TRBV6-5 and TRBJ2-5; the D gene is possibly TRBD1 (5 bases). The length of the CDR3 is 15 residues. V lost 6 bases, J lost 5 bases, and 19 bases lay in between. Germline CDR1 reads MNHEY; CDR2 reads SVGAGI. Here the CDR3 DNA reads TGTGCCAGCAGAAAGGACACCTCCGCCAGGGAGACCCAGTACTTC. Translation: CASRKDTSARETQYF.

The chain joins TRBV12-3 or TRBV12-4 to TRBJ1-1; 7 bases are a match to TRBD1. After removal of 6 bases from V and 5 bases from J, the junction contained 6 bases not matched to a gene. The CDR3 is made up of 13 amino acids. CDR3 in DNA: TGTGCCAGCAGCAAGACAGGGTTAACTGAAGCTTTCTTT. This encodes CASSKTGLTEAFF.

This clone was found a few times. This chain connects TRBV10-3 to TRBJ2-5; 8 nucleotides match TRBD1. The germline CDR1 and CDR2 sequences are ENHRY and SYGVKD. The V gene end was trimmed by 7 bases and the J gene end by 5 bases; junction bases not matched to a gene: 6. The CDR3 is 13 residues long. The CDR3 here is CAIKDRADETQYF. CDR3 in DNA: TGTGCCATCAAGGACAGGGCGGACGAGACCCAGTACTTC.

This chain connects TRBV7-2 to TRBJ1-2; D not certain. Trimming cost V 2 bases and J 5 bases, with 6 bases left between them. This CDR3 region has 12 residues. CDR1 is SGHTA and CDR2 is FQGNSA in the germline V gene. CDR3: CASSLPRYGYTF. CDR3 nucleotides: TGTGCCAGCAGCTTACCCCGGTATGGCTACACCTTC.

The sample holds a few counts of this clone. The chain carries TRBV19 and TRBJ1-5, with 9 bases that match TRBD1. Germline V gives CDR1 LNHDA, CDR2 SQIVND (reference sequence). J lost 9 bases, V lost 1 base, and 10 bases had no gene match. The CDR3 spans 16 residues. This CDR3 is CASSIGQGVGGAPQHF. The DNA for the CDR3 is TGTGCCAGTAGTATAGGACAGGGGGTCGGGGGAGCGCCCCAGCATTTT.

V gene TRBV29-1 combines with J gene TRBJ2-3; tentatively, D is TRBD2 (6 bases). V lost 3 bases and J 5 bases, leaving 12 bases between the germline ends. The V gene's germline CDR1 is SQVTM and CDR2 ANQGSEA. The CDR3 has 13 amino acids. The CDR3 nucleotides are TGCAGCGTTGAGGTTTCCGGGGGAGATACGCAGTATTTT. Encoded protein: CSVEVSGGDTQYF.

Concerning this clone itself: This CDR3 is also generated by other DNA sequences in the sample. The rearrangement links TRBV18 to TRBJ1-5; no firm D call. V was trimmed by 2 bases and J by 1 base, leaving 3 bases between them. This CDR3 has 13 amino acids. Germline loops: CDR1 KGHSH, CDR2 LQKENI. In nucleotides, the CDR3 is TGTGCCAGCTCACCAGGCAGCAATCAGCCCCAGCATTTT. As protein: CASSPGSNQPQHF.

The chain links TRBV5-6 to TRBJ1-1; 7 bases map to TRBD1. From germline, CDR1 is SGHDT and CDR2 YYEEEE. The CDR3 runs 17 residues. Unmatched junction bases numbered 9, after V lost 0 bases and J lost 1 base. CDR3 protein: CASSLDPRGRGNTEAFF. CDR3 bases: TGTGCCAGCAGCTTGGATCCCAGGGGGAGAGGGAACACTGAAGCTTTCTTT. The whole variable domain, filled in from reference TRBV5-6 and TRBJ1-1, reads DAGVTQSPTHLIKTRGQQVTLRCSPKSGHDTVSWYQQALGQGPQFIFQYYEEEERQRGNFPDRFSGHQFPNYSSELNVNALLLGDSALYLCASSLDPRGRGNTEAFFGQGTRLTVV.